The 16 T cell receptor beta chains reported below all come from one sample, sequenced in a study of PD-1 blockade in classical Hodgkin lymphoma. Every patient experienced relapse after autologous stem cell transplantation, and brentuximab vedotin exposure varied. Repertoires were generated with immunoSEQ multiplex PCR, while TCRdb's copy carries only in-frame clones and drops some. The sample lists about 150,000 clones, about four fifths occurring once. Sequenced material: peripheral blood mononuclear cells (PBMCs), taken before the second cycle of nivolumab. These receptors came from a human donor with classical Hodgkin lymphoma.

This clone has just one count. The V call is TRBV10-3, the J call TRBJ1-5, with D possibly being TRBD1 (5 bases). Germline V gene lookup returns CDR1 ENHRY and CDR2 SYGVKD. This CDR3 region has 15 residues. V lost 10 bases to trimming and J lost 0 bases, with 16 bases between them. CDR3 nucleotides: TGTGCCACCGGGGCGCCCTCCCATAGCAATCAGCCCCAGCATTTT. Its translation: CATGAPSHSNQPQHF.

The rearrangement links TRBV7-2 to TRBJ2-3, with 9 bases fitting TRBD1. CDR3 length: 19 residues. The germline CDR1 and CDR2 sequences are SGHTA and FQGNSA. V shed 1 base, J shed 3 bases, and the junction held 14 bases outside the gene matches. The CDR3 DNA sequence: TGTGCCAGCAGCTTAGGGTCTTTTGGGGGGACAGGGACAACAGATACGCAGTATTTT. It is translated as CASSLGSFGGTGTTDTQYF.

A word on this clone: Other DNA sequences from this sample encode an identical CDR3 as well. The rearrangement uses TRBV30 and TRBJ1-6; a possible D gene is TRBD1 (5 bases). V was cut by 2 bases and J by 5 bases, with 10 bases left in between. This CDR3 contains 14 residues. CDR1 GTSNPN and CDR2 SVGIG come from the germline V gene (reference sequence). The CDR3 nucleotides read TGTGCCTGGAGTAGAGACAGTAATAATTCACCCCTCCACTTT. This gives the protein CAWSRDSNNSPLHF.

This rearrangement joins TRBV7-9 to TRBJ1-2, with D possibly TRBD1 on 6 matching bases. Germline CDR1 SEHNR, CDR2 FQNEAQ (reference sequence). The V gene lost 2 bases and the J gene lost 8 bases, with 12 bases spanning the gap. The CDR3 has 13 amino acids. CDR3 loop: CASSLNRVEGYTF. Here the CDR3 DNA reads TGTGCCAGCAGCTTAAACAGGGTAGAAGGCTACACCTTC.

The chain is built from TRBV6-6 and TRBJ1-4, with D maybe TRBD1 (6 bases). Looked up from germline, CDR1 is MNHNY and CDR2 is SVGAGI (reference sequence). The CDR3 is made up of 15 amino acids. The V and J ends lost 5 bases and 3 bases respectively, with 13 bases between them. The CDR3 loop reads CASSGTGKANEKLFF. The CDR3 DNA reads TGTGCCAGCAGTGGAACAGGGAAGGCTAATGAAAAACTGTTTTTT.

The rearrangement links TRBV4-3 to TRBJ2-2, with a weak D call TRBD2 (5 bases). This CDR3 comprises 19 residues. From germline, CDR1 is LGHNA and CDR2 YSLEER. V was shortened by 1 base and J by 5 bases, with 23 bases between the two germline ends. The CDR3 DNA sequence: TGCGCCAGCAGCCAAGGGTGGGGAGCTAGGGATGATAGGACCGGGGAGCTGTTTTTT. Amino acid sequence: CASSQGWGARDDRTGELFF.

Relative to its sample, this clone is medium-sized. V is TRBV5-6 and J is TRBJ1-1, with D hard to call. Trimming left V 7 bases short and J 0 bases short, with 16 bases between. The CDR3 sequence is 15 residues long. The germline V gene has CDR1 SGHDT and CDR2 YYEEEE. CDR3 in DNA: TGTGCCAGCCGTTTCGGGTGGAACATGAACACTGAAGCTTTCTTT. Protein product: CASRFGWNMNTEAFF.

Many counts were recorded for this clone. The chain employs TRBV7-3 and TRBJ2-7; TRBD2 agrees at 9 bases. Trimming at V came to 6 bases and at J to 5 bases, leaving 14 bases not matched to a gene. The germline CDR1 and CDR2 sequences are SGHTA and FQGTGA. CDR3 size: 16 residues. The CDR3 region has the DNA TGTGCCAGCAGTCCCCATCCGGGACTAGCCAACCACGAGCAGTACTTC. Protein sequence: CASSPHPGLANHEQYF. The entire variable domain, with the rest obtained from reference TRBV7-3 and TRBJ2-7, is as follows: GAGVSQTPSNKVTEKGKYVELRCDPISGHTALYWYRQSLGQGPEFLIYFQGTGAADDSGLPNDRFFAVRPEGSVSTLKIQRTERGDSAVYLCASSPHPGLANHEQYFGPGTRLTVT.

This clone was picked up a small number of times. The chain combines TRBV7-2 with TRBJ2-7; 9 positions agree with TRBD1. The CDR3 sequence is 14 residues long. J lost 3 bases, V lost 4 bases, and 4 bases had no gene match. Germline CDR1 and CDR2: SGHTA and FQGNSA. In nucleotides, the CDR3 is TGTGCCAGCAGCTCCGGACAGGGGCTCTACGAGCAGTACTTC. Translation gives CASSSGQGLYEQYF.

The rearrangement links TRBV27 to TRBJ2-1; either TRBD1 or TRBD2 may supply D (5 bases each). Germline CDR1 MNHEY, CDR2 SMNVEV (reference sequence). The CDR3 sequence is 16 residues long. The V end lost 3 bases, the J end lost 0 bases, and 12 bases lay between the germline ends. DNA of the CDR3: TGTGCCAGCAGTTTCCGGGACCAGAGCTCCTACAATGAGCAGTTCTTC. Translation gives CASSFRDQSSYNEQFF.

The chain carries TRBV5-4 and TRBJ1-2; D remains unclear. V lost 3 bases, J lost 2 bases, and 11 bases lay in between. CDR1 is SGHNT and CDR2 is YYREEE in the germline V gene (reference sequence). CDR3 length equals 14 residues. Written as DNA, the CDR3 is TGTGCCAGCAGCTCCGAGGGTTGGAACTATGGCTACACCTTC. It specifies CASSSEGWNYGYTF.

The rearrangement uses TRBV6-5 and TRBJ1-2; D remains ambiguous. This CDR3 comprises 11 residues. Germline values: CDR1 MNHEY, CDR2 SVGAGI. V lost 9 bases and J 8 bases, leaving 13 bases between the germline ends. The CDR3 here is CASVTEGGYTF. CDR3 DNA: TGTGCCAGTGTAACAGAAGGAGGCTACACCTTC.

This chain links TRBV7-3 with TRBJ2-3; unclear D gene. CDR3 length: 14 residues. CDR1 is SGHTA, CDR2 FQGTGA, per germline. V was clipped by 5 bases and J by 0 bases, with 9 bases between them. The CDR3: CASSVDPSTDTQYF. Here the CDR3 DNA reads TGTGCCAGCAGCGTCGATCCTAGCACAGATACGCAGTATTTT.

The chain combines TRBV27 with TRBJ2-5; no definite D call. The CDR3 is 14 residues long. Trimming shortened V by 2 bases and J by 5 bases, and 12 bases separated the two germline ends. From germline, CDR1 is MNHEY and CDR2 SMNVEV (reference sequence). Here the CDR3 reads CASSLGASEETQYF. The CDR3 DNA reads TGTGCCAGCAGTTTAGGCGCCAGTGAGGAGACCCAGTACTTC.

The chain combines TRBV6-1 with TRBJ2-7; tentative D call: TRBD1 (5 bases). Deletions cut 6 bases from V and 2 bases from J, with 17 bases between. This CDR3 has 15 amino acids. Germline CDR1 and CDR2: MNHNS and SASEGT. In DNA, the CDR3 is TGTGCCAGCAGCTTCCTCGTGACAGTCGCCTACGAGCAGTACTTC. Its translation: CASSFLVTVAYEQYF.

The chain links TRBV7-9 to TRBJ2-2; D is undetermined. Germline V CDR1 and CDR2: SEHNR, FQNEAQ (reference sequence). The length of the CDR3 is 16 residues. V was trimmed by 0 bases and J by 1 base, leaving 9 bases between them. CDR3 coding DNA: TGTGCCAGCAGCTTAGCGGGCCCCGTGAACACCGGGGAGCTGTTTTTT. It codes for CASSLAGPVNTGELFF. The full variable domain, rest sourced from reference TRBV7-9 and TRBJ2-2, is DTGVSQNPRHKITKRGQNVTFRCDPISEHNRLYWYRQTLGQGPEFLTYFQNEAQLEKSRLLSDRFSAERPKGSFSTLEIQRTEQGDSAMYLCASSLAGPVNTGELFFGEGSRLTVL.